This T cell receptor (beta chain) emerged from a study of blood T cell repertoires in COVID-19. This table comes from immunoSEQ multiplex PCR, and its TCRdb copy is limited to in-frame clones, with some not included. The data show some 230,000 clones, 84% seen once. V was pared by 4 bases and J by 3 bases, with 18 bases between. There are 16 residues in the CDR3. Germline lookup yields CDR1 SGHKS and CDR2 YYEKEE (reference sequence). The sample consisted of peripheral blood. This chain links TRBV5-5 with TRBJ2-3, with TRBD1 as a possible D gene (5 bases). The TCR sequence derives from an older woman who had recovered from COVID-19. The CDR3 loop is CASSLTDNPLTDTQYF. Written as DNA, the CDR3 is TGTGCCAGCAGCCTGACAGACAACCCCTTAACAGATACGCAGTATTTT.